This TCR beta chain was recovered during a study of beta chain features in type 1 diabetes. General study results and limits: Among all four CD4+ subsets, Type 1 diabetes patients had TCRB CDR3s that were moderately but significantly shorter.

The ends were cut back, 0 bases at V and 1 base at J, with 9 bases in the middle. This CDR3 region has 15 residues. Germline values: CDR1 LNHNV, CDR2 YYDKDF (reference sequence). Expressed TCRB transcripts were sequenced because the entire RNA isolate underwent reverse transcription. There were 3.4 million or so reads on average in the naive, central memory and regulatory T cell samples. Repertoires were generated with immunoSEQ multiplex PCR, while TCRdb's copy carries only in-frame clones and drops some. The sample consists of around 160,000 clones, over 55% of them appearing once. This clone has just a few counts. Its antigen remains unidentified.

V usage is TRBV15 and J usage is TRBJ1-1; D not certain. The clonotype comes from a young man with type 1 diabetes. Sequenced: naive CD4+ T cells from blood. Written as DNA, the CDR3 is TGTGCCACCAGCAGAGATTTGTCGGGGAACACTGAAGCTTTCTTT. It translates to CATSRDLSGNTEAFF. The entire variable domain, with the rest obtained from reference TRBV15 and TRBJ1-1, is as follows: DAMVIQNPRYQVTQFGKPVTLSCSQTLNHNVMYWYQQKSSQAPKLLFHYYDKDFNNEADTPDNFQSRRPNTSFCFLDIRSPGLGDTAMYLCATSRDLSGNTEAFFGQGTRLTVV.